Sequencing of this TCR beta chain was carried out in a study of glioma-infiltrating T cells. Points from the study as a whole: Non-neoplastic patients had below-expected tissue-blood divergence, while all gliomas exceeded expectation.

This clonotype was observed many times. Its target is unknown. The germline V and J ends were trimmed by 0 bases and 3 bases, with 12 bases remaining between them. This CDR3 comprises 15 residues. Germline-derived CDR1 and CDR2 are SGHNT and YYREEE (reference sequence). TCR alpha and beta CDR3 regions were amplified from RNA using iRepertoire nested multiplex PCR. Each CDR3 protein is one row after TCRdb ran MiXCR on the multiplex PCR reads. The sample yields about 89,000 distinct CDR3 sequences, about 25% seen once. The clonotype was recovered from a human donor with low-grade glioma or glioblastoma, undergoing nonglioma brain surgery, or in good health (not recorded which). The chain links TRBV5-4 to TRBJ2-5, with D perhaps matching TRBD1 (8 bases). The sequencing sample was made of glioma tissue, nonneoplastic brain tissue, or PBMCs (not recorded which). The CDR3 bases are TGTGCCAGCAGCTTGGGACAGGGGAGGGAAGAGACCCAGTACTTC. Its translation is CASSLGQGREETQYF.